This TCR beta chain was recorded in a study of T cell responses to AZD1222 COVID-19 vaccine. General observations from the study: Donors were mostly white British, more females; clonal diversity possibly underestimated.

Germline V gene data show CDR1 as KGHDR and CDR2 as SFDVKD. This CDR3 has 14 residues. V lost 0 bases and J 3 bases, leaving 5 bases between the germline ends. Concerning this clone itself: Its antigen is undetermined.

Assay: immunoSEQ multiplex PCR; the TCRdb copy retains only in-frame clones and omits some. The data show about 150,000 clones, 90% seen once. Here the sequenced sample was peripheral blood, taken on day 0 of AZD1222 vaccination. V gene TRBV24-1 combines with J gene TRBJ1-5; D is undetermined. The sequence was obtained from an adult in good health. DNA of the CDR3: TGTGCCACCAGTGATTTGGGGTACAATCAGCCCCAGCATTTT. Translation: CATSDLGYNQPQHF.